These T cell receptor beta chains were read from a single sample in a study of blood T cells in healthy people across ages. TCRdb reprocessed the 5' RACE reads with MiXCR, giving one entry per CDR3 protein. This table has around 2 million distinct CDR3 sequences, roughly two fifths appearing once. Sample: blood. The origin of the receptors is a human donor in good health. Each CDR3 is given with its conserved first and last residue. A D gene is named only where the DNA matches it firmly. Expanded clones are given a class, and other clones once, few, many or no size at all.

V gene: TRBV5-1
D gene: .
clone size: .
CDR3 length: 13
J gene: TRBJ2-1
CDR3 DNA: TGCGCCAGCAGCTTGGCGGTGGAGGGTGAGCGGTTCTTC
CDR3 protein: CASSLAVEGERFF

V gene: TRBV7-2
D gene: TRBD1
clone size: .
CDR3 length: 16
J gene: TRBJ2-1
CDR3 DNA: TGTGCCAGCAGCTTACCGGGACAGGGGGCTCGGGGGTTACAGTTCTTC
CDR3 protein: CASSLPGQGARGLQFF

V gene: TRBV13
D gene: .
clone size: few
CDR3 length: 12
J gene: TRBJ1-1
CDR3 DNA: TGTGCCAACAGCCAAGGAAGATCTCAAGCTTTCTTT
CDR3 protein: CANSQGRSQAFF

V gene: TRBV15
D gene: .
clone size: few
CDR3 length: 13
J gene: TRBJ1-5
CDR3 DNA: TGTGCCACCAGCAGAGTCAGAAATCAGCCCCAGCATTTT
CDR3 protein: CATSRVRNQPQHF

V gene: TRBV28
D gene: .
clone size: .
CDR3 length: 15
J gene: TRBJ1-1
CDR3 DNA: TGTGCCAGCAGTTTATGGGGAATCGTGAACACTGAAGCTTTCTTT
CDR3 protein: CASSLWGIVNTEAFF

V gene: TRBV6-5
D gene: .
clone size: .
CDR3 length: 15
J gene: TRBJ1-4
CDR3 DNA: TGTGCCAGCAGTTACTCGGGGGGAGGATTCGAAAAACTGTTTTTT
CDR3 protein: CASSYSGGGFEKLFF

V gene: TRBV5-1
D gene: .
clone size: .
CDR3 length: 13
J gene: TRBJ2-1
CDR3 DNA: TGCGCCAGCAGTAGTAGCTCCCACAATGAGCAGTTCTTC
CDR3 protein: CASSSSSHNEQFF

V gene: TRBV6-2/TRBV6-3
D gene: .
clone size: .
CDR3 length: 14
J gene: TRBJ1-5
CDR3 DNA: TGTGCCAGCGTTTCGGGGGGGCCCAATCAGCCCCAGCATTTT
CDR3 protein: CASVSGGPNQPQHF

V gene: TRBV20-1
D gene: .
clone size: once
CDR3 length: 12
J gene: TRBJ2-2
CDR3 DNA: TGCAGTGCTAGGGAGACTGTTGGAGAGCTGTTTTTT
CDR3 protein: CSARETVGELFF

V gene: TRBV5-1
D gene: .
clone size: .
CDR3 length: 13
J gene: TRBJ1-6
CDR3 DNA: TGCGCCAGCAGCCGGGACCAAAATTCACCCCTCCACTTT
CDR3 protein: CASSRDQNSPLHF

V gene: TRBV28
D gene: .
clone size: few
CDR3 length: 12
J gene: TRBJ2-7
CDR3 DNA: TGTGCCAGCAGTTTCGACGGCCACAAGCAGTACTTC
CDR3 protein: CASSFDGHKQYF

V gene: TRBV10-3
D gene: .
clone size: .
CDR3 length: 15
J gene: TRBJ2-1
CDR3 DNA: TGTGCCATCAGTGAGTCGGCGGGACACTACAATGAGCAGTTCTTC
CDR3 protein: CAISESAGHYNEQFF

V gene: TRBV6-5
D gene: .
clone size: few
CDR3 length: 16
J gene: TRBJ1-2
CDR3 DNA: TGTGCCAGCAGCCGGGACACACCTTTCTTAGGCTATGGCTACACCTTC
CDR3 protein: CASSRDTPFLGYGYTF

V gene: TRBV28
D gene: TRBD1
clone size: .
CDR3 length: 15
J gene: TRBJ2-7
CDR3 DNA: TGTGCCAGCAGTTCGCCGGGACAGGGAATGGTCGAGCAGTACTTC
CDR3 protein: CASSSPGQGMVEQYF

V gene: TRBV30
D gene: .
clone size: .
CDR3 length: 14
J gene: TRBJ2-7
CDR3 DNA: TGTGCCTGGACAGGGGCGTGGGCGTCCTACGAGCAGTACTTC
CDR3 protein: CAWTGAWASYEQYF

V gene: TRBV4-1
D gene: .
clone size: .
CDR3 length: 13
J gene: TRBJ2-1
CDR3 DNA: TGCGCCAGCAGCCATTACAGCATCAATGAGCAGTTCTTC
CDR3 protein: CASSHYSINEQFF

V gene: TRBV5-1
D gene: .
clone size: .
CDR3 length: 16
J gene: TRBJ2-3
CDR3 DNA: TGCGCCAGCAGCCCGGGGGCTAGCGATCCCACAGATACGCAGTATTTT
CDR3 protein: CASSPGASDPTDTQYF

V gene: TRBV7-3
D gene: .
clone size: .
CDR3 length: 13
J gene: TRBJ1-6
CDR3 DNA: TGTGCCAGCAGCTTAGAATCAGTTTCACCCCTCCACTTT
CDR3 protein: CASSLESVSPLHF

V gene: TRBV20-1
D gene: TRBD1
clone size: .
CDR3 length: 13
J gene: TRBJ2-3
CDR3 DNA: TGCAGTGCCCGGACAGGATACACAGATACGCAGTATTTT
CDR3 protein: CSARTGYTDTQYF

V gene: TRBV12-3/TRBV12-4
D gene: TRBD1
clone size: few
CDR3 length: 16
J gene: TRBJ1-6
CDR3 DNA: TGTGCCAGCAGTGGACAGGGAGGAAACTATAATTCACCCCCCCACTTT
CDR3 protein: CASSGQGGNYNSPPHF

V gene: TRBV29-1
D gene: .
clone size: .
CDR3 length: 16
J gene: TRBJ2-3
CDR3 DNA: TGCAGCGTTCAAGGACTGGCGGAGCGGAGCACAGATACGCAGTATTTT
CDR3 protein: CSVQGLAERSTDTQYF

V gene: TRBV27
D gene: .
clone size: .
CDR3 length: 13
J gene: TRBJ1-1
CDR3 DNA: TGTGCCAGCAGTTTTGGGGCAGGGCCTGAAGCTTTCTTT
CDR3 protein: CASSFGAGPEAFF

V gene: TRBV4-2
D gene: .
clone size: .
CDR3 length: 16
J gene: TRBJ2-3
CDR3 DNA: TGTGCCAGCAGCCAAGGAAACTACGCCGTTCCTGATACGCAGTATTTT
CDR3 protein: CASSQGNYAVPDTQYF

V gene: TRBV28
D gene: .
clone size: .
CDR3 length: 21
J gene: TRBJ1-3
CDR3 DNA: .
CDR3 protein: CASGTGRTSEQYFGPGTTIYF

V gene: TRBV10-3
D gene: TRBD1
clone size: .
CDR3 length: 14
J gene: TRBJ1-4
CDR3 DNA: TGTGCCATTGGATCTGGGGACAGGGGTGAAAAACTGTTTTTT
CDR3 protein: CAIGSGDRGEKLFF